The 23 T cell receptor beta chains in this list originate from one sample, sequenced in a study of blood T cell repertoires in COVID-19. Here immunoSEQ multiplex PCR was the method, and the copy in TCRdb shows in-frame clones only, minus some. The sample carries around 67,000 clones, roughly 82% recorded once. What was sequenced was peripheral blood. These receptors all stem from an elderly man with active COVID-19.

The chain recombines TRBV2 with TRBJ1-4; 9 bases align to TRBD1. V was pared by 11 bases and J by 4 bases, with 8 bases of the junction left unmatched. This CDR3 has 14 amino acids. CDR1 SNHLY and CDR2 FYNNEI come from the germline V gene. The DNA of the CDR3 is TGTGCCGGCTCAAGGGGACAGGGTAATGAAAAACTGTTTTTT. Translating it yields CAGSRGQGNEKLFF.

This chain uses TRBV19 with TRBJ2-7, with TRBD1 matching over 9 bases. Trimming removed 10 bases from V and 1 base from J; junction bases left unmatched: 5. Germline V lookup: CDR1 LNHDA, CDR2 SQIVND (reference sequence). The CDR3 covers 13 residues. The CDR3: CATGTGRSYEQYF. CDR3 DNA sequence: TGTGCCACAGGGACAGGGAGATCCTACGAGCAGTACTTC. Drawing the rest from reference TRBV19 and TRBJ2-7, the complete variable domain is DGGITQSPKYLFRKEGQNVTLSCEQNLNHDAMYWYRQDPGQGLRLIYYSQIVNDFQKGDIAEGYSVSREKKESFPLTVTSAQKNPTAFYLCATGTGRSYEQYFGPGTRLTVT.

The chain couples TRBV7-2 to TRBJ2-6, with D maybe TRBD1 (6 bases). The germline V and J ends were trimmed by 5 bases and 1 base, with 15 bases remaining between them. The CDR3 spans 17 residues. Germline V CDR1 and CDR2: SGHTA, FQGNSA. Here the CDR3 reads CASSLRGRRSGANVLTF. The CDR3 bases are TGTGCCAGCAGCCTCAGGGGAAGGAGGTCTGGGGCCAACGTCCTGACTTTC.

The V and J genes are TRBV19 and TRBJ2-5, with 11 bases matching TRBD2. Germline V gives CDR1 LNHDA, CDR2 SQIVND (reference sequence). V lost 6 bases to trimming and J lost 5 bases; unmatched junction nucleotides: 11. This CDR3 region has 16 residues. CDR3 bases: TGTGCCAGTAGGACTAGCGGGATGACGGGCGGGGAGACCCAGTACTTC. Amino acid sequence: CASRTSGMTGGETQYF.

In its sample, this clone was seen once. V gene TRBV6-5 combines with J gene TRBJ1-4; perhaps TRBD1 as D (6 bases). Per germline, CDR1 MNHEY and CDR2 SVGAGI. The V end was cut by 5 bases, the J end by 8 bases, with 12 bases between. The CDR3 loop spans 13 amino acids. This CDR3 reads CASSRTGTEKLFF. The CDR3 nucleotides read TGTGCCAGCAGTAGAACAGGGACCGAAAAACTGTTTTTT.

The V gene is TRBV18, the J gene TRBJ2-1, with 8 bases fitting TRBD2. V was clipped by 3 bases and J by 7 bases; unmatched bases: 5. The CDR3 extends over 14 amino acids. The V gene's germline CDR1 is KGHSH and CDR2 LQKENI. CDR3: CASSPAGGGNEQFF. CDR3 in DNA: TGTGCCAGCTCACCGGCGGGAGGAGGAAATGAGCAGTTCTTC.

The V call is TRBV5-5, the J call TRBJ2-7, with 8 bases fitting TRBD1. After removal of 1 base from V and 1 base from J, the junction contained 7 bases not matched to a gene. The germline V gene has CDR1 SGHKS and CDR2 YYEKEE (reference sequence). This CDR3 region has 16 residues. CDR3 protein: CASSLTPGQESYEQYF. In DNA form, the CDR3 reads TGTGCCAGCAGCTTGACACCGGGACAGGAATCCTACGAGCAGTACTTC.

The rearrangement uses TRBV10-3 and TRBJ2-5, with D possibly matching TRBD1 (6 bases). The V gene lost 4 bases and the J gene lost 2 bases, with 8 bases spanning the gap. This CDR3 region has 13 residues. Germline CDR1 ENHRY, CDR2 SYGVKD. CDR3 DNA sequence: TGTGCCATCAGTGGGGGACAACAAGAGACCCAGTACTTC. Translated: CAISGGQQETQYF.

To note about this clone: At one boundary the junction diverges from the germline segment, which might be a read error. J is TRBJ1-2 and V is TRBV14; 8 bases are shared with TRBD1. This CDR3 has 15 residues. CDR1 is SGHDN, CDR2 FVKESK, per germline. Here the CDR3 reads CASSLQTGAKYGYTF. Written as DNA, the CDR3 is TGTGCCAGCAGCTTACAGACAGGGGCTAAGTATGGCTACACCTTC.

The chain employs TRBV28 and TRBJ2-6, with D unresolved. The CDR3 runs to 15 residues. Germline assignment: CDR1 MDHEN and CDR2 SYDVKM. V dropped 6 bases and J dropped 2 bases, with 11 bases sitting between them. The CDR3 nucleotides are TGTGCCAGCAGCCCAACATTCACTGGGGCCAACGTCCTGACTTTC. Translating it yields CASSPTFTGANVLTF.

CDR3 in amino acids: CASSQGGTGTYNEQFF. The CDR3 nucleotides are TGCGCCAGCAGCCAAGGCGGGACAGGCACCTACAATGAGCAGTTCTTC. The chain joins TRBV4-1 to TRBJ2-1, with 8 bases lining up with TRBD1. The length of the CDR3 is 16 residues. J gave up 2 bases and V 1 base, and 4 bases lay outside the gene matches. Germline V gives CDR1 MGHRA, CDR2 YSYEKL.

The chain carries TRBV10-1 and TRBJ1-1; perhaps TRBD1 as D (5 bases). CDR1 WNHNN and CDR2 SYGVQD come from the germline V gene (reference sequence). CDR3 length equals 12 residues. Trimming removed 5 bases from V and 1 base from J, with 5 bases in between. CDR3 in DNA: TGCGCCAGCAGTACAGGGAACACTGAAGCTTTCTTT. Protein: CASSTGNTEAFF.

The chain combines TRBV28 with TRBJ1-2; no clear D. CDR3 length equals 14 residues. CDR1 is MDHEN and CDR2 is SYDVKM in the germline V gene. V gave up 4 bases and J gave up 4 bases, with 13 bases separating them. The CDR3 nucleotides are TGTGCCAGCAGTTCCACAACCGTTCCCTATGGCTACACCTTC. Translation: CASSSTTVPYGYTF.

The chain is built from TRBV9 and TRBJ2-2; D is unresolved. The CDR3 runs 15 residues. Germline CDR1 is SGDLS and CDR2 is YYNGEE. The V end lost 2 bases, the J end lost 4 bases, and 12 bases lay between the germline ends. The CDR3 region is CASSVFEASTGELFF. CDR3 nucleotides: TGTGCCAGCAGCGTTTTTGAGGCCAGCACCGGGGAGCTGTTTTTT.

The chain is built from TRBV6-5 and TRBJ2-1, with 10 nucleotides matching TRBD1. The CDR3 runs 14 residues. Per germline, CDR1 MNHEY and CDR2 SVGAGI. Trimming at V came to 5 bases and at J to 9 bases, leaving 7 bases not matched to a gene. The CDR3 nucleotides are TGTGCCAGCAGTCCGGGACAGGGGTCGACTGAGCAGTTCTTC. Residues: CASSPGQGSTEQFF.

This chain links TRBV4-1 with TRBJ1-5; weak D call: TRBD1 (5 bases). The CDR3 covers 14 residues. V was shortened by 7 bases and J by 2 bases, with 12 bases between the two germline ends. Per the germline V gene, CDR1 is MGHRA and CDR2 is YSYEKL. The CDR3 loop is CASKEGLGNQPQHF. The CDR3 nucleotides read TGCGCCAGCAAGGAGGGGTTGGGCAATCAGCCCCAGCATTTT.

This sequence joins TRBV6-6 and TRBJ1-1; 7 positions match TRBD1. Germline values: CDR1 MNHNY, CDR2 SVGAGI (reference sequence). The ends lost 6 bases at V and 2 bases at J; junction bases unmatched: 12. This CDR3 region has 16 residues. The CDR3 here is CASRKGAGGFNTEAFF. The CDR3 DNA is TGTGCCAGCAGGAAGGGGGCAGGGGGTTTTAACACTGAAGCTTTCTTT.

This rearrangement joins TRBV7-9 to TRBJ2-7, with D perhaps matching TRBD2 (7 bases). The germline V gene encodes CDR1 SEHNR and CDR2 FQNEAQ (reference sequence). V was pared by 5 bases and J by 5 bases, with 16 bases between. The CDR3 runs to 14 residues. CDR3 amino acids: CASSTLGGGNEQYF. CDR3 coding DNA: TGTGCCAGCAGCACCCTAGGGGGGGGGAACGAGCAGTACTTC.

The chain links TRBV6-5 to TRBJ1-5; no clear D gene. This CDR3 contains 12 residues. Per the germline V gene, CDR1 is MNHEY and CDR2 is SVGAGI. Trimming removed 5 bases from V and 5 bases from J, with 7 bases in between. The CDR3 here is CASSLTDQPQHF. DNA of the CDR3: TGTGCCAGCAGTCTTACAGATCAGCCCCAGCATTTT.

For the CDR3, the DNA is TGTGCCAGCAGTGAACCCGGACAGGGGAACGAGCAGTACTTC. This translates into CASSEPGQGNEQYF. The chain links TRBV6-1 to TRBJ2-7; TRBD1 matches 9 bases. CDR3 size: 14 residues. The germline CDR1 and CDR2 sequences are MNHNS and SASEGT. V shed 2 bases, J shed 5 bases, and the junction held 4 bases outside the gene matches.

The rearrangement uses TRBV5-4 and TRBJ2-5; 9 nucleotides match TRBD2. V lost 3 bases, J lost 4 bases, and 16 bases stayed unmatched. From germline, CDR1 is SGHNT and CDR2 YYREEE (reference sequence). This CDR3 comprises 18 residues. The CDR3 here is CASSSLGAGGPLGETQYF. CDR3 DNA: TGTGCCAGCAGCTCGCTTGGTGCGGGAGGGCCCCTTGGAGAGACCCAGTACTTC.

This clone was seen a handful of times. This chain uses TRBV5-6 with TRBJ1-1; 10 bases are shared with TRBD1. The CDR3 sequence is 13 residues long. Per germline, CDR1 SGHDT and CDR2 YYEEEE. The trim removed 3 bases at V and 11 bases at J, leaving 7 bases unmatched. CDR3 loop: CASSYDRGLGAFF. Here the CDR3 DNA reads TGTGCCAGCAGCTACGACAGGGGGCTCGGGGCTTTCTTT.

Ten or more counts support this clone. The V call is TRBV6-2 or TRBV6-3, the J call TRBJ1-2; no clear D. CDR3 length: 13 amino acids. Germline V gene data show CDR1 as MNHEY and CDR2 as SVGEGT. V was clipped by 6 bases and J by 8 bases, with 16 bases between them. CDR3 sequence: CASSSDLSYGYTF. In DNA form, the CDR3 reads TGTGCCAGCAGCTCCGACTTATCCTACGGCTACACCTTC.